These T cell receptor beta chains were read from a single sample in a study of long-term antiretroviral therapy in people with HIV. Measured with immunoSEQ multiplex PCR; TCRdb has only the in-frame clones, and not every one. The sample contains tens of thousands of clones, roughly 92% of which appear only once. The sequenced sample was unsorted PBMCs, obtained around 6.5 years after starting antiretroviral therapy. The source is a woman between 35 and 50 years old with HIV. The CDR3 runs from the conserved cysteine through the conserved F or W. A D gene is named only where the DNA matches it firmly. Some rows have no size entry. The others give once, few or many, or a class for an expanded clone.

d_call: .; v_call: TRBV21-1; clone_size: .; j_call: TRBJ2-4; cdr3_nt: TGTGCCAGCAGCCCCCGAGGGGCGAGAGCCAAAAACATTCAGTACTTC; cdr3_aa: CASSPRGARAKNIQYF
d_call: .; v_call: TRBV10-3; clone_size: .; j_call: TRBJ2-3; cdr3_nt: TGTGCCATCAGTGAGTCTGCGCCCCGCGCCGATACGCAGTATTTT; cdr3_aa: CAISESAPRADTQYF
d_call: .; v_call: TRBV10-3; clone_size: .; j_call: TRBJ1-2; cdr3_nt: TGTGCCATCAGTGAGTCCAGCAGGATCTACACCTTC; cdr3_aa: CAISESSRIYTF
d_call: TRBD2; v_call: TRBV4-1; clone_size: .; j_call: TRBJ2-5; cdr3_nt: TGCGCCAGCAGCCAAGTTTTGAGCGGGGGGGCTGAACCCCAGTACTTC; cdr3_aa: CASSQVLSGGAEPQYF
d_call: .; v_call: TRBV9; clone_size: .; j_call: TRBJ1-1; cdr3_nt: TGTGCCAGCAGCCCCGACGAGGACGGCCAGGGGGCTTTCTTT; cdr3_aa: CASSPDEDGQGAFF
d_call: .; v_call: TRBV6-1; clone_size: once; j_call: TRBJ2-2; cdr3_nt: TGTGCCAGCCCCAGCGTAGCGAACACCGGGGAGCTGTTTTTT; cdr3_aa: CASPSVANTGELFF
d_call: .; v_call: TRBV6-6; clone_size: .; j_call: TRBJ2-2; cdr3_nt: TGTGCCAGCAGTTGGGACCGGACGAACACCGGGGAGCTGTTTTTT; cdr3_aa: CASSWDRTNTGELFF
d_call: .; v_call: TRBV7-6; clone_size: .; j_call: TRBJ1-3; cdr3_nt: TGTGCCAGCAGCTTAGAGCAGACAAGCTCTGGAAACACCATATATTTT; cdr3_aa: CASSLEQTSSGNTIYF
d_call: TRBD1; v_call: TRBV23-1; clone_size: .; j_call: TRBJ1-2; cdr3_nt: TGCGCCAGCAGTCACCCCGGGACAGGGAACTATGGCTACACCTTC; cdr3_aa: CASSHPGTGNYGYTF
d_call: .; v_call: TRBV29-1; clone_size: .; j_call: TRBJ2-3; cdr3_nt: TGCAGCGGACAGGATAGCACAGATACGCAGTATTTT; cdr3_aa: CSGQDSTDTQYF
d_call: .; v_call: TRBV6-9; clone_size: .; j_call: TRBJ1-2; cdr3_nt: TGTGCCAGACGGGCTTCGGGAGGCTACACCTTC; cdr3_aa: CARRASGGYTF
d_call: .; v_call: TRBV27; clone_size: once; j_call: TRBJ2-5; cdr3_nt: TGTGCCAGCAGTTACATCAGGGGCCCCCAAGAGACCCAGTACTTC; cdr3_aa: CASSYIRGPQETQYF
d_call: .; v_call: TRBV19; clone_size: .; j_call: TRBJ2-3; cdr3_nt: TGTGCCAGTAGTATTTCTTTCAACTCAGTTCGGGATCCCACAGATACGCAGTATTTT; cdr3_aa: CASSISFNSVRDPTDTQYF
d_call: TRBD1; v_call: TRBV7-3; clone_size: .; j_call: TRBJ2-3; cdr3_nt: TGTGCCAGCAGCACCAACAGGGGAAGCACAGATACGCAGTATTTT; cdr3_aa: CASSTNRGSTDTQYF
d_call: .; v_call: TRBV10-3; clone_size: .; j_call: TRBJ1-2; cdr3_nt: TGTGCCAGCGCCACGGGTTGGTCTGGCTACACCTTC; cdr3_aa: CASATGWSGYTF